These T cell receptor beta chains were read from a single sample in a study of OX40 agonist ivuxolimab in advanced cancers. Produced via immunoSEQ multiplex PCR; TCRdb's table is partial and in-frame only. The sample consists of 81,000 or so clones, about 90% of them appearing once. Sequencing used CD4+ or CD8+ T cells sorted from blood, obtained in a trial of the OX40 agonist ivuxolimab. The source of these receptors is an adult with an advanced solid tumor such as melanoma, head and neck, liver or kidney cancer. Both conserved end residues are part of each CDR3. The D gene is left open where the match is weak. Clone size is not always given. Where it is, it says once, few, many or a class for expanded clones.

V	D	J	size	CDR3	DNA
TRBV6-1	NA	TRBJ1-1	once	CASSEDGLVTEAFF	TGTGCCAGCAGTGAAGATGGTCTCGTCACTGAAGCTTTCTTT
TRBV6-5	NA	TRBJ2-5	NA	CASSQTQETQYF	TGTGCCAGCAGCCAGACTCAAGAGACCCAGTACTTC
TRBV28	NA	TRBJ1-3	NA	CASSFPPGNTIYF	TGTGCCAGCAGTTTTCCTCCTGGAAACACCATATATTTT
TRBV30	NA	TRBJ1-1	NA	CAWSPGDTEAFF	TGTGCCTGGAGCCCCGGGGACACTGAAGCTTTCTTT
TRBV9	NA	TRBJ1-3	NA	CASSVGLWNTIYF	TGTGCCAGCAGCGTCGGGTTGTGGAACACCATATATTTT
TRBV27	NA	TRBJ2-1	NA	CASSFGNEQFF	TGTGCCAGCAGTTTCGGCAATGAGCAGTTCTTC
TRBV15	TRBD2	TRBJ2-5	NA	CATISGTSGLEETQYF	TGTGCCACCATTTCAGGGACTAGCGGGCTTGAAGAGACCCAGTACTTC
TRBV10-2	NA	TRBJ1-4	NA	CASSEGWPGGKLFF	TGCGCCAGCAGTGAGGGATGGCCCGGAGGAAAACTGTTTTTT
TRBV4-1	TRBD1	TRBJ2-1	NA	CASSSGGGEQFF	TGCGCCAGCAGCTCAGGGGGTGGGGAGCAGTTCTTC
TRBV19	TRBD1	TRBJ1-1	NA	CASNPGTGREYGFF	TGTGCCAGTAATCCAGGGACAGGAAGGGAATACGGTTTCTTT
TRBV13	TRBD1	TRBJ2-3	once	CASSATGGRDTQYF	TGTGCCAGCAGCGCCACAGGGGGCAGAGATACGCAGTATTTT
TRBV4-2	NA	TRBJ2-1	NA	CASSRTGTNQFF	TGTGCCAGCAGCCGTACCGGGACCAATCAGTTCTTC
TRBV20-1	NA	TRBJ1-2	NA	CSSPYYGYTF	TGCAGTTCGCCCTACTATGGCTACACCTTC
TRBV7-2	NA	TRBJ1-5	NA	CASSTLSEANQPQHF	TGTGCCAGCAGCACTCTGAGCGAGGCAAATCAGCCCCAGCATTTT
TRBV9	TRBD1	TRBJ1-1	NA	CASSDKPTGDPNTEAFF	TGTGCCAGCAGTGATAAACCGACAGGGGACCCTAACACTGAAGCTTTCTTT
TRBV6-1	NA	TRBJ2-1	NA	CASSPGGEQFF	TGTGCCAGCAGTCCTGGGGGGGAGCAGTTCTTC
TRBV27	TRBD2	TRBJ2-3	NA	CASSTITGTSGSYGTDTQYF	TGTGCCAGCAGCACGATAACCGGGACTAGCGGGAGTTACGGCACAGATACGCAGTATTTT
TRBV7-2	NA	TRBJ1-5	NA	CASSPTASSNQPQHF	TGTGCCAGCAGCCCAACCGCGTCTAGCAATCAGCCCCAGCATTTT
TRBV18	NA	TRBJ2-7	NA	CASSRGTISRFQYEQYF	TGTGCCAGCTCACGTGGGACGATTAGCCGCTTCCAGTACGAGCAGTACTTC
TRBV27	NA	TRBJ2-1	NA	CASWGVEGNEQFF	TGTGCCAGCTGGGGGGTCGAGGGGAATGAGCAGTTCTTC
TRBV7-9	NA	TRBJ1-5	NA	CASSHAGWAQHF	TGTGCCAGCAGCCACGCAGGGTGGGCCCAGCATTTT
TRBV2	TRBD1	TRBJ2-7	NA	CASYWTGTNEQYF	TGTGCCAGTTACTGGACAGGGACGAACGAGCAGTACTTC
TRBV27	NA	TRBJ1-5	NA	CASSLRPGALSNQPQHF	TGTGCCAGCAGTTTAAGGCCAGGGGCTCTAAGCAATCAGCCCCAGCATTTT
TRBV6-5	NA	TRBJ1-3	NA	CASSSTGGGSGNTIYF	TGTGCCAGCAGTTCAACAGGTGGAGGCTCTGGAAACACCATATATTTT
TRBV28	NA	TRBJ1-5	NA	CASSLLGNSNQPQHF	TGTGCCAGCAGCCTCCTAGGCAATAGCAATCAGCCCCAGCATTTT
TRBV2	NA	TRBJ1-5	once	CASSWTEGNQPQHF	TGTGCCAGCAGCTGGACTGAGGGCAATCAGCCCCAGCATTTT
TRBV7-3	NA	TRBJ2-1	once	CASSLSPRSSYNEQFF	TGTGCCAGCAGCTTAAGCCCGCGTAGCTCCTACAATGAGCAGTTCTTC
TRBV6-5	NA	TRBJ2-6	NA	CASSPSGYGANVLTF	TGTGCCAGCAGCCCCTCTGGTTACGGGGCCAACGTCCTGACTTTC
TRBV28	NA	TRBJ2-7	NA	CASTLGPTGAYEQYF	TGTGCCAGCACCCTAGGGCCAACAGGAGCCTACGAGCAGTACTTC
TRBV27	TRBD1	TRBJ1-1	NA	CASSWTGMNTEAFF	TGTGCCAGCAGTTGGACAGGCATGAACACTGAAGCTTTCTTT
TRBV28	NA	TRBJ2-5	NA	CASSFGTLQETQYF	TGTGCCAGCAGTTTCGGGACACTACAAGAGACCCAGTACTTC
TRBV9	NA	TRBJ1-2	NA	CASSVEGSGANYGYTF	TGTGCCAGCAGCGTAGAGGGATCCGGCGCTAACTATGGCTACACCTTC
TRBV7-2	NA	TRBJ2-2	NA	CASSLVGGFTGELFF	TGTGCCAGCAGCTTGGTGGGGGGATTTACCGGGGAGCTGTTTTTT
TRBV2	NA	TRBJ2-3	NA	CASSEVGGVSEGTDTQYF	TGTGCCAGCAGTGAAGTGGGCGGGGTATCAGAAGGGACAGATACGCAGTATTTT
TRBV28	NA	TRBJ1-6	NA	CASSLQGWSPLHF	TGTGCCAGCAGTTTACAAGGTTGGTCGCCCCTCCACTTT
TRBV27	NA	TRBJ2-3	NA	CASSGATDTQYF	TGTGCCAGCAGTGGGGCCACAGATACGCAGTATTTT
TRBV30	NA	TRBJ1-6	few	CAWSPKKYNSPLHF	TGTGCCTGGAGTCCCAAGAAGTATAATTCACCCCTCCACTTT
TRBV20-1	NA	TRBJ1-2	NA	CSAGEIYTF	TGCAGTGCGGGGGAGATTTACACCTTC
TRBV19	NA	TRBJ2-4	medium-sized	CASSIMGGGKNIQYF	TGTGCCAGTAGTATTATGGGGGGCGGCAAAAACATTCAGTACTTC
TRBV28	NA	TRBJ1-5	once	CASSLKLGTQPQHF	TGTGCCAGCAGTTTAAAACTAGGGACACAGCCCCAGCATTTT
TRBV4-3	NA	TRBJ1-3	NA	CASSQDPPLGEGAGNTIYF	TGCGCCAGCAGCCAAGATCCACCCCTCGGGGAAGGCGCTGGAAACACCATATATTTT
TRBV6-6	NA	TRBJ1-1	NA	CASSFNTGTEAFF	TGTGCCAGCAGTTTTAATACAGGTACTGAAGCTTTCTTT
TRBV6-5	TRBD2	TRBJ2-1	NA	CASSLWTSGSNEQFF	TGTGCCAGCAGTCTCTGGACTAGCGGAAGTAATGAGCAGTTCTTC
TRBV28	NA	TRBJ1-1	few	CATGSEVINTEAFF	TGTGCCACTGGCTCGGAGGTCATAAACACTGAAGCTTTCTTT
TRBV5-3	TRBD2	TRBJ2-7	NA	CARSPRTSGGARSYEQYF	TGTGCCAGAAGCCCTCGGACTAGCGGGGGGGCTCGTTCCTACGAGCAGTACTTC
TRBV30	TRBD1	TRBJ1-2	NA	CAWSGTGGARGYTF	TGTGCCTGGAGTGGGACAGGGGGCGCTCGCGGCTACACCTTC
TRBV28	NA	TRBJ1-2	once	CASRPTGTPPYGYTF	TGTGCCAGCAGGCCCACCGGGACGCCTCCTTATGGCTACACCTTC
TRBV15	NA	TRBJ1-5	NA	CATSRGGGPGQPQHF	TGTGCCACCAGCAGAGGAGGGGGGCCGGGTCAGCCCCAGCATTTT
TRBV4-3	NA	TRBJ2-5	NA	CASSQVRGGETQYF	TGCGCCAGCAGCCAAGTCAGGGGAGGAGAGACCCAGTACTTC